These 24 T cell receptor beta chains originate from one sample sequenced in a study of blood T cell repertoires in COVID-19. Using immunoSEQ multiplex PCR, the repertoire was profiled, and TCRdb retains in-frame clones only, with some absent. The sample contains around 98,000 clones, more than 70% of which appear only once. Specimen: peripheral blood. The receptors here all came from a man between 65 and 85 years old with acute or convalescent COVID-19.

The CDR3 nucleotides read TGTGCCAGCAGTCCCGGACTAGCGGGTAACCTAAGCTCCTACAATGAGCAGTTCTTC. Protein product: CASSPGLAGNLSSYNEQFF. The chain combines TRBV28 with TRBJ2-1; 11 bases map to TRBD2. Trimming took 5 bases from V and 0 from J; bases not matched to a gene: 12. Germline V lookup: CDR1 MDHEN, CDR2 SYDVKM. There are 19 residues in the CDR3.

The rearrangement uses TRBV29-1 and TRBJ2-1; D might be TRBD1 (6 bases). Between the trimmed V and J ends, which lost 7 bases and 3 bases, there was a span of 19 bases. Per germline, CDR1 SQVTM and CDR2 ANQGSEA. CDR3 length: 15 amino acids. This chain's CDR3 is CSAHGGRDRYNEQFF. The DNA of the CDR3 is TGCAGCGCCCATGGGGGCAGGGATCGCTACAATGAGCAGTTCTTC.

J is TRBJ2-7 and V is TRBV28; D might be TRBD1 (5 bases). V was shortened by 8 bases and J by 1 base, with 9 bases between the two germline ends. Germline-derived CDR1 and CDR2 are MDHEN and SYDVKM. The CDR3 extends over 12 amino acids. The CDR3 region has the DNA TGTGCCAGCGGTAGACAGTCCTACGAGCAGTACTTC. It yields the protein CASGRQSYEQYF. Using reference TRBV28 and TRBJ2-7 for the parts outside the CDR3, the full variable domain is DVKVTQSSRYLVKRTGEKVFLECVQDMDHENMFWYRQDPGLGLRLIYFSYDVKMKEKGDIPEGYSVSREKKERFSLILESASTNQTSMYLCASGRQSYEQYFGPGTRLTVT.

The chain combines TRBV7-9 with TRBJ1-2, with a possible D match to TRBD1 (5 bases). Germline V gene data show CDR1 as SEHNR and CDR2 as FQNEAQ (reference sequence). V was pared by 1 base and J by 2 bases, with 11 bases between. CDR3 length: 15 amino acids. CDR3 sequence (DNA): TGTGCCAGCAGCTTAGAGGCCAGGGCCAACTATGGCTACACCTTC. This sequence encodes CASSLEARANYGYTF.

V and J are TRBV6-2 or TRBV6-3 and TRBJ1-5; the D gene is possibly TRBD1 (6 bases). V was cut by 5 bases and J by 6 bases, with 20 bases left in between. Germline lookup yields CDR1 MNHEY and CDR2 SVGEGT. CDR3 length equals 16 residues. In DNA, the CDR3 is TGTGCCAGCAGTGATCCAGCACAGGGCGGCAGTCAGCCCCAGCATTTT. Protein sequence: CASSDPAQGGSQPQHF.

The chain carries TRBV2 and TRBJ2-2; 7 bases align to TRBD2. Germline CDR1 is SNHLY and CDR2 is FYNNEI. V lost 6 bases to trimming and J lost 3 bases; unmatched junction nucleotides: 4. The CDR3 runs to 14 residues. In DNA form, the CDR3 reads TGTGCCAGCAGGGGCGGGAGCTACACCGGGGAGCTGTTTTTT. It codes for CASRGGSYTGELFF.

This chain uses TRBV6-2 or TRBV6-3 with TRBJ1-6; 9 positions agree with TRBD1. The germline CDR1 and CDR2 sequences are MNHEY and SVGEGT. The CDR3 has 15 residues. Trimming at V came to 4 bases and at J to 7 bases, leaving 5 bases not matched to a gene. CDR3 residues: CASSLDRGVNSPLHF. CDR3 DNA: TGTGCCAGCAGTTTGGACAGGGGAGTGAATTCACCCCTCCACTTT.

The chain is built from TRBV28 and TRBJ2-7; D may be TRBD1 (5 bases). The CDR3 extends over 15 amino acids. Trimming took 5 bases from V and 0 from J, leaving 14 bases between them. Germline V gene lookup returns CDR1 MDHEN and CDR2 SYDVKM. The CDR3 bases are TGTGCCAGCAGTCCAGGGTCCCACTCCTCCTACGAGCAGTACTTC. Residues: CASSPGSHSSYEQYF. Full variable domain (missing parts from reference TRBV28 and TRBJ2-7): DVKVTQSSRYLVKRTGEKVFLECVQDMDHENMFWYRQDPGLGLRLIYFSYDVKMKEKGDIPEGYSVSREKKERFSLILESASTNQTSMYLCASSPGSHSSYEQYFGPGTRLTVT.

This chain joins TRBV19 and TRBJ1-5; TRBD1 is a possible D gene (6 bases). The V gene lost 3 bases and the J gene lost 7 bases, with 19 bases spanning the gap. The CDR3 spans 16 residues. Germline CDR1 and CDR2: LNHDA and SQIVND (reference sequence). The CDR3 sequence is CASSIQRGLGAQPQHF. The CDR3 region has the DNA TGTGCCAGTAGTATTCAGCGGGGGCTGGGGGCACAGCCCCAGCATTTT. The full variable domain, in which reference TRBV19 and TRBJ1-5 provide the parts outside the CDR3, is DGGITQSPKYLFRKEGQNVTLSCEQNLNHDAMYWYRQDPGQGLRLIYYSQIVNDFQKGDIAEGYSVSREKKESFPLTVTSAQKNPTAFYLCASSIQRGLGAQPQHFGDGTRLSIL.

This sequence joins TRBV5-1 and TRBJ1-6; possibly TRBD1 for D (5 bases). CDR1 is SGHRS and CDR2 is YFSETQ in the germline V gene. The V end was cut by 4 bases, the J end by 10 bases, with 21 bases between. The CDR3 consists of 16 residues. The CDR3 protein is CASSPNDQGVGSPLHF. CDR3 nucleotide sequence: TGCGCCAGCAGCCCAAACGACCAGGGTGTTGGATCACCCCTCCACTTT.

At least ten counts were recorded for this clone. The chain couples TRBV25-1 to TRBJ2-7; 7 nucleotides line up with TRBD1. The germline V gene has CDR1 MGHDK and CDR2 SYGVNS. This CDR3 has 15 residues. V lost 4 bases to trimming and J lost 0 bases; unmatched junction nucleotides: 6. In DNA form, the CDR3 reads TGTGCCAGCAGTGGGGATAACAGGGGCTCCTACGAGCAGTACTTC. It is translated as CASSGDNRGSYEQYF.

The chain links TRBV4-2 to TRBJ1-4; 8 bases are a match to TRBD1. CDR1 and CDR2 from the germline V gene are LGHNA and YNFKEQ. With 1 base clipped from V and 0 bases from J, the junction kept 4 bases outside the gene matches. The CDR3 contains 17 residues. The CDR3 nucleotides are TGTGCCAGCAGCCAAGGGGACAGGAGTCCAACTAATGAAAAACTGTTTTTT. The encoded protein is CASSQGDRSPTNEKLFF.

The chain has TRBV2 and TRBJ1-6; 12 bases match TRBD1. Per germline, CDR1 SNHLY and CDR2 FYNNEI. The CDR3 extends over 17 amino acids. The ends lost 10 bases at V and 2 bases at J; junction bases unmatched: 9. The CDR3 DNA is TGTGCCACCACCTCGGGACAGGGGGCGACCTATAATTCACCCCTCCACTTT. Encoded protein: CATTSGQGATYNSPLHF.

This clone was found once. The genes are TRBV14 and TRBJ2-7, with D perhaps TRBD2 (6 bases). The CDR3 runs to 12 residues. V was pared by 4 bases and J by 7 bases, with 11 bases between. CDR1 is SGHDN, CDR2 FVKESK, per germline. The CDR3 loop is CASSLPGGEQYF. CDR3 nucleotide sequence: TGTGCCAGCAGCCTCCCTGGGGGGGAGCAGTACTTC. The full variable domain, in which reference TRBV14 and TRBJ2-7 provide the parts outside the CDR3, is EAGVTQFPSHSVIEKGQTVTLRCDPISGHDNLYWYRRVMGKEIKFLLHFVKESKQDESGMPNNRFLAERTGGTYSTLKVQPAELEDSGVYFCASSLPGGEQYFGPGTRLTVT.

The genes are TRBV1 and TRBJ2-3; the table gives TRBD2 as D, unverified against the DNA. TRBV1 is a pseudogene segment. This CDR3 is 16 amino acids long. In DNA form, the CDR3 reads TGCACCAGCAGCCCTGGGACTAGCGCGGGCACAGATACGCAGTATTTT. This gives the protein CTSSPGTSAGTDTQYF.

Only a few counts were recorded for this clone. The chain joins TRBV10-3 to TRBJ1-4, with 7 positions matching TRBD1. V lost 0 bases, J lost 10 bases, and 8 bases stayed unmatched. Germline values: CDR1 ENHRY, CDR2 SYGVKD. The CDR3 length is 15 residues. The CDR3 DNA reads TGTGCCATCAGTGAGTCTAGGACAGGTGCAGGAAAACTGTTTTTT. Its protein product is CAISESRTGAGKLFF.

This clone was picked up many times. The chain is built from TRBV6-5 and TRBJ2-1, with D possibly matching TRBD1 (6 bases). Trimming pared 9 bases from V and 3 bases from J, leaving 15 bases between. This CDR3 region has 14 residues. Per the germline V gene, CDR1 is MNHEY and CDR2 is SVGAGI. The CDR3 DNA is TGTGCCAGTAACAGGGAAGGGGGCTACAATGAGCAGTTCTTC. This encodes CASNREGGYNEQFF.

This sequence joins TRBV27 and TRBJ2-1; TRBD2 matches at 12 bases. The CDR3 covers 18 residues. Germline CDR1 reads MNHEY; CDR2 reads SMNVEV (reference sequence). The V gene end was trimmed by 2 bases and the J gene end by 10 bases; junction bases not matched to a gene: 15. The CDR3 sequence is CASSLKGLTSGREGEQFF. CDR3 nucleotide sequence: TGTGCCAGCAGTTTAAAGGGGTTGACTAGCGGGAGAGAGGGCGAGCAGTTCTTC.

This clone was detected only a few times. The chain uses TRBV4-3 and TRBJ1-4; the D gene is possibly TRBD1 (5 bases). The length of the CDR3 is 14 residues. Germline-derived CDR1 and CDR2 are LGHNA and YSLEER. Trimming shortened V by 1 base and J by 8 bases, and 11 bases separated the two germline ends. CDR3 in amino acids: CASSQGGDNEKLFF. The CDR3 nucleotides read TGCGCCAGCAGCCAAGGGGGGGATAACGAAAAACTGTTTTTT.

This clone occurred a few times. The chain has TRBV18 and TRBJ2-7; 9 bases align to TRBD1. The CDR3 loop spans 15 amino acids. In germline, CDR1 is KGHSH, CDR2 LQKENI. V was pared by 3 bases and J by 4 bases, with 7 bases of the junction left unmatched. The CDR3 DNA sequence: TGTGCCAGCTCACCTTTCGCACAGGGGGCGTACGAGCAGTACTTC. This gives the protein CASSPFAQGAYEQYF. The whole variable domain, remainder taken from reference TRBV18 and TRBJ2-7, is NAGVMQNPRHLVRRRGQEARLRCSPMKGHSHVYWYRQLPEEGLKFMVYLQKENIIDESGMPKERFSAEFPKEGPSILRIQQVVRGDSAAYFCASSPFAQGAYEQYFGPGTRLTVT.

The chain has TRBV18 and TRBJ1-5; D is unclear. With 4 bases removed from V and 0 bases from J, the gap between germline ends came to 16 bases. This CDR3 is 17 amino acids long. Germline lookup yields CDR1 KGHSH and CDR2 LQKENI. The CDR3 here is CASSLSSAGDSNQPQHF. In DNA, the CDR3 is TGTGCCAGCTCACTTAGCTCGGCCGGGGATAGCAATCAGCCCCAGCATTTT. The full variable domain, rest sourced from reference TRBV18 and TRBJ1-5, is NAGVMQNPRHLVRRRGQEARLRCSPMKGHSHVYWYRQLPEEGLKFMVYLQKENIIDESGMPKERFSAEFPKEGPSILRIQQVVRGDSAAYFCASSLSSAGDSNQPQHFGDGTRLSIL.

In DNA, the CDR3 is TGCGCCAGCAGTGAGAGGACTAGGGCTTACAATGAGCAGTTCTTC. It codes for CASSERTRAYNEQFF. The V gene is TRBV10-2, the J gene TRBJ2-1; 7 nucleotides agree with TRBD2. The germline gives CDR1 WSHSY, CDR2 SAAADI. Trimming cost V 2 bases and J 4 bases; bases outside gene matches: 5. The CDR3 has 15 residues.

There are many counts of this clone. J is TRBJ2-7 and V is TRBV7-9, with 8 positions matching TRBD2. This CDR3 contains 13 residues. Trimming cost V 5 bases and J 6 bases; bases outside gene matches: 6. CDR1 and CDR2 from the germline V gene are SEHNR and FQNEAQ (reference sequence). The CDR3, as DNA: TGTGCCAGCAGCGGAGCGGGAGAAGGCGAGCAGTACTTC. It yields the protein CASSGAGEGEQYF.

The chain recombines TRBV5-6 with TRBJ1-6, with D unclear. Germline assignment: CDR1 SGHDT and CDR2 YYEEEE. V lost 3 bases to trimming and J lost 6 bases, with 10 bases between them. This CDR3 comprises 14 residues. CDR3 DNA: TGTGCCAGCAGCTCGAGGTTTTCTAATTCACCCCTCCACTTT. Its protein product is CASSSRFSNSPLHF.